This T cell receptor (beta chain) stems from a study of blood T cell repertoires in COVID-19 (dated by TCRdb to about 2020). With regard to the full study: Samples covering the acute and convalescent phases of COVID-19 were provided by collaborators in the United States, Italy and Spain. The prospective study material was composed of cDNA or gDNA derived from T cells, B-cell-depleted T cells, or PBMCs. The dataset comprised deeply sampled blood TCRbeta repertoires from subjects exposed to, actively infected with, or recovered from COVID-19. The repertoires were made available in a free public database intended to serve as a resource for research on the immune response to SARS-CoV-2. Samples came from the ongoing ImmuneRACE study (first 160 participants) plus 1,254 subjects from 6 global collaborators. Nearly every sample came with metadata listing a de-identified subject ID, COVID-19 status, age in years and sex. Where available, HLA class I and class II types were taken from metadata supplied by the sample provider and were not determined by assay-based typing. What the authors observed across the whole study: The amount of clinical and demographic metadata varied by source and participant and was provided uncurated.

Whole blood was collected in K2EDTA tubes by collaborating institutions according to the institutions' own protocols. Collaborator samples were shipped for TCRbeta analysis as frozen whole blood, isolated PBMCs, or DNA extracted from either sample type. V and J lose 6 bases and 4 bases, and a span of 14 bases separates them. The germline V gene (reference sequence) supplies CDR1 LNHDA and CDR2 SQIVND. The CDR3 holds 14 amino acids from the cysteine to the phenylalanine. Of all the DNA, just the CDR3 is kept, 42 bases in frame from base 1. Worth noting for this clone: Its antigen target is currently unknown. Per-base qualities were not stored, and no clone one base away is much larger.

TCRbeta CDR3 regions were amplified from genomic DNA by means of the immunoSEQ Assay, a bias-controlled multiplex PCR. Per the original workflow: Nucleated cell counts per sample were estimated from amplification of reference gene primers within the assay. To quantify the absolute abundance of each unique TCRbeta CDR3 rearrangement, sequence reads were collapsed and filtered. For each sample, productive Simpson clonality was calculated as the square root of Simpson's diversity index across productive rearrangements. This immuneACCESS table, as held by TCRdb, lists in-frame sequences with V and J called but not all clones. Of the missing ones, under half trace to an unresolved V gene in checked studies; the others have no known cause. V and J calls and clone size are as listed in that table; D and trimming were resolved from the DNA. For this sample there are under 200,000 clones; around 85% appear just once. The biggest ten clones account for under 2.5% of the sample.

The sequence was collected from an older man with active or convalescent COVID-19. The rearranged segments are TRBV19 and TRBJ2-3; a tentative D call is TRBD2 (7 bases match). What was sequenced was peripheral blood. The CDR3 corresponds to CASSRGGRADTQYF. At the DNA level, the sequence is TGTGCCAGTAGCCGCGGGGGCAGGGCAGATACGCAGTATTTT.